This TCR beta chain was captured in a study of blood T cell repertoires in COVID-19. Overall study: Samples representing acute and convalescent COVID-19 were sourced from the United States, Italy and Spain.

Libraries were prepared by immunoSEQ multiplex PCR; TCRdb keeps only in-frame clonotypes and omits some of them. This repertoire shows 200,000 to 300,000 clones, 90% found once; its top ten account for roughly 3.7%. This clone showed up many times. Germline V gives CDR1 SGHRS, CDR2 YFSETQ. Between the trimmed V and J ends, which lost 2 bases and 0 bases, there was a span of 8 bases. The CDR3 length is 14 residues. The V call is TRBV5-1, the J call TRBJ1-2; D unclear. Sequencing was carried out using peripheral blood. This clonotype originated in a middle-aged woman with acute or convalescent COVID-19. This CDR3 reads CASSLAPSNYGYTF. The CDR3 DNA reads TGCGCCAGCAGCTTAGCTCCTTCTAACTATGGCTACACCTTC.